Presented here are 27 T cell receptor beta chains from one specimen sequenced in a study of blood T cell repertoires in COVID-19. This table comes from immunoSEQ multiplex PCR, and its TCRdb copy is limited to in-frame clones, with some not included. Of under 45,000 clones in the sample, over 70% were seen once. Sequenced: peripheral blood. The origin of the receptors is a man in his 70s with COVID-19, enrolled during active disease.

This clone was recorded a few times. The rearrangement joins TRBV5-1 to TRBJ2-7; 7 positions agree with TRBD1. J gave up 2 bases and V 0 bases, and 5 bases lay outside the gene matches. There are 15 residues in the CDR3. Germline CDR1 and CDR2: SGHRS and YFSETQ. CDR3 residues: CASSLEMDRTYEQYF. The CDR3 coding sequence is TGCGCCAGCAGCTTGGAGATGGACAGGACCTACGAGCAGTACTTC. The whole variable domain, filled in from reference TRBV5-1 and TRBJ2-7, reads KAGVTQTPRYLIKTRGQQVTLSCSPISGHRSVSWYQQTPGQGLQFLFEYFSETQRNKGNFPGRFSGRQFSNSRSEMNVSTLELGDSALYLCASSLEMDRTYEQYFGPGTRLTVT.

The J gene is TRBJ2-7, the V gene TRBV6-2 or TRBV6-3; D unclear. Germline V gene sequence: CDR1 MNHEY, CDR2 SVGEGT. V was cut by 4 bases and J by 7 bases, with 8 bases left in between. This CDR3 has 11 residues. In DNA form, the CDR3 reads TGTGCCAGCAGTTCCCCTCGTGAGCAGTACTTC. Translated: CASSSPREQYF.

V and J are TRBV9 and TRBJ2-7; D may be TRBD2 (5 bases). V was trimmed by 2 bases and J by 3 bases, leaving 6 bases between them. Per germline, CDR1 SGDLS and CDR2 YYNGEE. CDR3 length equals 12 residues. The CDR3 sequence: CASSVEGYEQYF. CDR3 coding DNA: TGTGCCAGCAGCGTCGAGGGCTACGAGCAGTACTTC. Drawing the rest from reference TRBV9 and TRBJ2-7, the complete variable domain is DSGVTQTPKHLITATGQRVTLRCSPRSGDLSVYWYQQSLDQGLQFLIQYYNGEERAKGNILERFSAQQFPDLHSELNLSSLELGDSALYFCASSVEGYEQYFGPGTRLTVT.

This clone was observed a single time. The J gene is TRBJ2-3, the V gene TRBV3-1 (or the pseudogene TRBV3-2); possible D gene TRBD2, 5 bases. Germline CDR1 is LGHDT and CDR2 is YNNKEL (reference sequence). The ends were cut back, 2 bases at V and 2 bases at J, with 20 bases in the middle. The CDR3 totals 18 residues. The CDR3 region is CASSQTFTSGGDTDTQYF. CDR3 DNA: TGTGCCAGCAGCCAAACGTTTACGAGCGGTGGGGACACAGATACGCAGTATTTT.

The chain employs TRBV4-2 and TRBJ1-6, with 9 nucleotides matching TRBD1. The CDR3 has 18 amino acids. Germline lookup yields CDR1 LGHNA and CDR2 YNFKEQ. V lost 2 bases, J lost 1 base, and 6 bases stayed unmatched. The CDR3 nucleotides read TGTGCCAGCAGCCAACAGAGGACAGGGGCATCCTATAATTCACCCCTCCACTTT. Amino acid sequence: CASSQQRTGASYNSPLHF.

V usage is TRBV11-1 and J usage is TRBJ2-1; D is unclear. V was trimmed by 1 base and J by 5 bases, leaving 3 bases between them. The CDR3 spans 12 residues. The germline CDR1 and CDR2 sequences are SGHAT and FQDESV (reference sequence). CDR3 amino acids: CASSLVNNEQFF. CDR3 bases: TGTGCCAGCAGCTTAGTTAACAATGAGCAGTTCTTC.

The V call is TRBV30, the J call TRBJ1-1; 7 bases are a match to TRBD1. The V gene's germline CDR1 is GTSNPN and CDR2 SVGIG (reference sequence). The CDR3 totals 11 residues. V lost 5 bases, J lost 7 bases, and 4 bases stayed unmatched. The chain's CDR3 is CAWSAGGEAFF. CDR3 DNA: TGTGCCTGGTCCGCAGGGGGTGAAGCTTTCTTT. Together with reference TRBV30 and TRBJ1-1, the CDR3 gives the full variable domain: SQTIHQWPATLVQPVGSPLSLECTVEGTSNPNLYWYRQAAGRGLQLLFYSVGIGQISSEVPQNLSASRPQDRQFILSSKKLLLSDSGFYLCAWSAGGEAFFGQGTRLTVV.

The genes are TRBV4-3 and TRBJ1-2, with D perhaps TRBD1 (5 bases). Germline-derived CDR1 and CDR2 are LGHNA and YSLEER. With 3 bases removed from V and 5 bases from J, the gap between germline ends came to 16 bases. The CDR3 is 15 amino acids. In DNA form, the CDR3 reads TGCGCCAGCAGCCATCATGGGAGTGGGGGGTATGGCTACACCTTC. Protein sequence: CASSHHGSGGYGYTF.

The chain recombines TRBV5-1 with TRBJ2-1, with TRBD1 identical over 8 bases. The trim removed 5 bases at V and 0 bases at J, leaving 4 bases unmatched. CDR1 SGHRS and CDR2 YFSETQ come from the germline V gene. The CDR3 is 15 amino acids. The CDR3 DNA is TGCGCCAGCAGGACAGGACAGGGCTCCTACAATGAGCAGTTCTTC. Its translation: CASRTGQGSYNEQFF. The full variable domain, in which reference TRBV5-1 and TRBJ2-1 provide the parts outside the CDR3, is KAGVTQTPRYLIKTRGQQVTLSCSPISGHRSVSWYQQTPGQGLQFLFEYFSETQRNKGNFPGRFSGRQFSNSRSEMNVSTLELGDSALYLCASRTGQGSYNEQFFGPGTRLTVL.

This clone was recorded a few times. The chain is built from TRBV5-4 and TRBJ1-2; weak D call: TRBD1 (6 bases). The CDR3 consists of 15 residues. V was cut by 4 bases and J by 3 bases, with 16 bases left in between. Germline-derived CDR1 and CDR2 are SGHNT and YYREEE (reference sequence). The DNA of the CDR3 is TGTGCCAGCAGCCTACAGGGCGGGGGCTACTATGGCTACACCTTC. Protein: CASSLQGGGYYGYTF.

In DNA, the CDR3 is TGTGCCAGCAGCCAAGCCCCAGCTGGGGGCCCCTCTAACTATGGCTACACCTTC. Its translation: CASSQAPAGGPSNYGYTF. The chain couples TRBV4-2 to TRBJ1-2, with D possibly being TRBD1 (6 bases). CDR1 is LGHNA, CDR2 YNFKEQ, per germline. Trimming removed 1 base at V and 0 bases at J, with 18 bases between. The CDR3 contains 18 residues.

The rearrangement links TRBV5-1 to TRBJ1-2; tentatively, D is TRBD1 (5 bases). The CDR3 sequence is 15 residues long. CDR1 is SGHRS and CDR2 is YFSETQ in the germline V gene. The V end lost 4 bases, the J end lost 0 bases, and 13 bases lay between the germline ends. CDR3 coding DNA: TGCGCCAGCAGCGACCGGGGGGGAGCTAACTATGGCTACACCTTC. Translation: CASSDRGGANYGYTF.

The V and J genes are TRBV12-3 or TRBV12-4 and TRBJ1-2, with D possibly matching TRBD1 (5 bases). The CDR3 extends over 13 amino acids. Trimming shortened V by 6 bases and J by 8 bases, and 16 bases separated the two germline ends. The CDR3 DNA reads TGTGCCAGCAGAAAAGATCAGGGTCGGGGCTACACCTTC. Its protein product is CASRKDQGRGYTF.

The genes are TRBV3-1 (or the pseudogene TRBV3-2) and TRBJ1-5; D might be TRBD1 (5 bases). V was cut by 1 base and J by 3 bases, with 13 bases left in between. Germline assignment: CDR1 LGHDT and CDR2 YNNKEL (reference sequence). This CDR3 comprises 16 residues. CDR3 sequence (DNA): TGTGCCAGCAGCCAAGCCGGGACTTTCAACAATCAGCCCCAGCATTTT. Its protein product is CASSQAGTFNNQPQHF.

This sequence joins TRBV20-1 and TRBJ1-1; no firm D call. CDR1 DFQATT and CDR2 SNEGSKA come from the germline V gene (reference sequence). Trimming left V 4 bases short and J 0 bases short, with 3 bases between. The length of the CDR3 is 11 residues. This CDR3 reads CSATMNTEAFF. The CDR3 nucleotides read TGCAGTGCTACAATGAACACTGAAGCTTTCTTT.

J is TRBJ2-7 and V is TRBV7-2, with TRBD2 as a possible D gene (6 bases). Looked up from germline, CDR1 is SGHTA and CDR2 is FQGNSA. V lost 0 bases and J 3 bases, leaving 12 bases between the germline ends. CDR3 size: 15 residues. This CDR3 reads CASSLAEGPNYEQYF. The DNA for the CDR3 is TGTGCCAGCAGCTTAGCGGAGGGCCCCAACTACGAGCAGTACTTC.

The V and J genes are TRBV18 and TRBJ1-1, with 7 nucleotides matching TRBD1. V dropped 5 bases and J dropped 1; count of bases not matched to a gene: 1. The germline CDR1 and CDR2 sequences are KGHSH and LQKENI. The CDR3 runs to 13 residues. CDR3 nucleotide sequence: TGTGCCAGCTCAGGACAGGCGAACACTGAAGCTTTCTTT. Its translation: CASSGQANTEAFF.

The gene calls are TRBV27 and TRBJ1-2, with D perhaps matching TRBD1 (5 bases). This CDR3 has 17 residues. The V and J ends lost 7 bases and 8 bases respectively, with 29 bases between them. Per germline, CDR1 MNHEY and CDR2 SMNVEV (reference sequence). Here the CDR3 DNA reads TGTGCCAGCACGGGCAGCGGGACGGGGCGATACTATGGCGGCTACACCTTC. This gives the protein CASTGSGTGRYYGGYTF.

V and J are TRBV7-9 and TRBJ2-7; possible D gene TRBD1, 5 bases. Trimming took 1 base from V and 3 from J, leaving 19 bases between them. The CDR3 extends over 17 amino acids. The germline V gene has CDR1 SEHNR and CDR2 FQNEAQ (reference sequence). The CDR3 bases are TGTGCCAGCAGCTTAGTCGGTTACAGGCAGAACCTCTACGAGCAGTACTTC. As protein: CASSLVGYRQNLYEQYF.

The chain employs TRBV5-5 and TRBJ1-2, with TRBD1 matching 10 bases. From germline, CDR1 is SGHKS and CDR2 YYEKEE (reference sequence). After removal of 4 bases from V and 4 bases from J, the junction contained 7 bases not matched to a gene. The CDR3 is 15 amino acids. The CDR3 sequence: CASSLPTGGIYGYTF. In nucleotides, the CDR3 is TGTGCCAGCAGCCTACCGACAGGGGGCATCTATGGCTACACCTTC.

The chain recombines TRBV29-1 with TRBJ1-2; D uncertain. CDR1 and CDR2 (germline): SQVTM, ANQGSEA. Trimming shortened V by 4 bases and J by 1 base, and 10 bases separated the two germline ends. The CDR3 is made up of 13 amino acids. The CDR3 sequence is CSVGAGFNYGYTF. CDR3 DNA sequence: TGCAGCGTTGGGGCGGGGTTTAACTATGGCTACACCTTC.

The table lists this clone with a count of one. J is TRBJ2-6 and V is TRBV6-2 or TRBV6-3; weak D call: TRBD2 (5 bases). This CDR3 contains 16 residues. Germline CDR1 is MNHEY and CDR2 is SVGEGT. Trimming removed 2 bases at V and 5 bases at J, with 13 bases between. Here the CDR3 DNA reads TGTGCCAGCAGTTACCCTGACGTCGGGAGGGCCAACGTCCTGACTTTC. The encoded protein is CASSYPDVGRANVLTF.

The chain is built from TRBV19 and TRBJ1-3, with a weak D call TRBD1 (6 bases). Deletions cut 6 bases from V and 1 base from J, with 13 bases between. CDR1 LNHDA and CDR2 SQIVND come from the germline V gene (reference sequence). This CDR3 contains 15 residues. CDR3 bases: TGTGCCAGTAGCGAACAGGGACCTTCTGGAAACACCATATATTTT. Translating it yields CASSEQGPSGNTIYF.

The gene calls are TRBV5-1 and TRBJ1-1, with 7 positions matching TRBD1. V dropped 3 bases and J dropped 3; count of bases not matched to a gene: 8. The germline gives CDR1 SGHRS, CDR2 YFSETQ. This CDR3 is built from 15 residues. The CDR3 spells CASSWGATGDTEAFF. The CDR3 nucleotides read TGCGCCAGCAGCTGGGGGGCAACAGGGGACACTGAAGCTTTCTTT.

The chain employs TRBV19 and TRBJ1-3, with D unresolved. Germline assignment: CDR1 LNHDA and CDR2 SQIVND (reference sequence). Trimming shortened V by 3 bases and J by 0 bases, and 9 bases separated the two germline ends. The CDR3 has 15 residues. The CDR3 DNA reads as TGTGCCAGTAGTATGGGCGCCGCCTCTGGAAACACCATATATTTT. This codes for CASSMGAASGNTIYF.

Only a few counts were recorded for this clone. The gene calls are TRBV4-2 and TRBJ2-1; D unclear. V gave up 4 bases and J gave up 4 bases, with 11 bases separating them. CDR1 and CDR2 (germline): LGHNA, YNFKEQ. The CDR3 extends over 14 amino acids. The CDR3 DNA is TGTGCCAGCAGCCGAGGCCACCAATACAATGAGCAGTTCTTC. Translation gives CASSRGHQYNEQFF.

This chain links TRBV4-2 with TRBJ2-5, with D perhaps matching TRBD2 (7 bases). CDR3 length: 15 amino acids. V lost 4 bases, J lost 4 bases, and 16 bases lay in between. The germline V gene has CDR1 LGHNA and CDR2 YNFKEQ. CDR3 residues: CASSLTGGRGETQYF. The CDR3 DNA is TGTGCCAGCAGCCTCACGGGGGGCCGGGGAGAGACCCAGTACTTC.